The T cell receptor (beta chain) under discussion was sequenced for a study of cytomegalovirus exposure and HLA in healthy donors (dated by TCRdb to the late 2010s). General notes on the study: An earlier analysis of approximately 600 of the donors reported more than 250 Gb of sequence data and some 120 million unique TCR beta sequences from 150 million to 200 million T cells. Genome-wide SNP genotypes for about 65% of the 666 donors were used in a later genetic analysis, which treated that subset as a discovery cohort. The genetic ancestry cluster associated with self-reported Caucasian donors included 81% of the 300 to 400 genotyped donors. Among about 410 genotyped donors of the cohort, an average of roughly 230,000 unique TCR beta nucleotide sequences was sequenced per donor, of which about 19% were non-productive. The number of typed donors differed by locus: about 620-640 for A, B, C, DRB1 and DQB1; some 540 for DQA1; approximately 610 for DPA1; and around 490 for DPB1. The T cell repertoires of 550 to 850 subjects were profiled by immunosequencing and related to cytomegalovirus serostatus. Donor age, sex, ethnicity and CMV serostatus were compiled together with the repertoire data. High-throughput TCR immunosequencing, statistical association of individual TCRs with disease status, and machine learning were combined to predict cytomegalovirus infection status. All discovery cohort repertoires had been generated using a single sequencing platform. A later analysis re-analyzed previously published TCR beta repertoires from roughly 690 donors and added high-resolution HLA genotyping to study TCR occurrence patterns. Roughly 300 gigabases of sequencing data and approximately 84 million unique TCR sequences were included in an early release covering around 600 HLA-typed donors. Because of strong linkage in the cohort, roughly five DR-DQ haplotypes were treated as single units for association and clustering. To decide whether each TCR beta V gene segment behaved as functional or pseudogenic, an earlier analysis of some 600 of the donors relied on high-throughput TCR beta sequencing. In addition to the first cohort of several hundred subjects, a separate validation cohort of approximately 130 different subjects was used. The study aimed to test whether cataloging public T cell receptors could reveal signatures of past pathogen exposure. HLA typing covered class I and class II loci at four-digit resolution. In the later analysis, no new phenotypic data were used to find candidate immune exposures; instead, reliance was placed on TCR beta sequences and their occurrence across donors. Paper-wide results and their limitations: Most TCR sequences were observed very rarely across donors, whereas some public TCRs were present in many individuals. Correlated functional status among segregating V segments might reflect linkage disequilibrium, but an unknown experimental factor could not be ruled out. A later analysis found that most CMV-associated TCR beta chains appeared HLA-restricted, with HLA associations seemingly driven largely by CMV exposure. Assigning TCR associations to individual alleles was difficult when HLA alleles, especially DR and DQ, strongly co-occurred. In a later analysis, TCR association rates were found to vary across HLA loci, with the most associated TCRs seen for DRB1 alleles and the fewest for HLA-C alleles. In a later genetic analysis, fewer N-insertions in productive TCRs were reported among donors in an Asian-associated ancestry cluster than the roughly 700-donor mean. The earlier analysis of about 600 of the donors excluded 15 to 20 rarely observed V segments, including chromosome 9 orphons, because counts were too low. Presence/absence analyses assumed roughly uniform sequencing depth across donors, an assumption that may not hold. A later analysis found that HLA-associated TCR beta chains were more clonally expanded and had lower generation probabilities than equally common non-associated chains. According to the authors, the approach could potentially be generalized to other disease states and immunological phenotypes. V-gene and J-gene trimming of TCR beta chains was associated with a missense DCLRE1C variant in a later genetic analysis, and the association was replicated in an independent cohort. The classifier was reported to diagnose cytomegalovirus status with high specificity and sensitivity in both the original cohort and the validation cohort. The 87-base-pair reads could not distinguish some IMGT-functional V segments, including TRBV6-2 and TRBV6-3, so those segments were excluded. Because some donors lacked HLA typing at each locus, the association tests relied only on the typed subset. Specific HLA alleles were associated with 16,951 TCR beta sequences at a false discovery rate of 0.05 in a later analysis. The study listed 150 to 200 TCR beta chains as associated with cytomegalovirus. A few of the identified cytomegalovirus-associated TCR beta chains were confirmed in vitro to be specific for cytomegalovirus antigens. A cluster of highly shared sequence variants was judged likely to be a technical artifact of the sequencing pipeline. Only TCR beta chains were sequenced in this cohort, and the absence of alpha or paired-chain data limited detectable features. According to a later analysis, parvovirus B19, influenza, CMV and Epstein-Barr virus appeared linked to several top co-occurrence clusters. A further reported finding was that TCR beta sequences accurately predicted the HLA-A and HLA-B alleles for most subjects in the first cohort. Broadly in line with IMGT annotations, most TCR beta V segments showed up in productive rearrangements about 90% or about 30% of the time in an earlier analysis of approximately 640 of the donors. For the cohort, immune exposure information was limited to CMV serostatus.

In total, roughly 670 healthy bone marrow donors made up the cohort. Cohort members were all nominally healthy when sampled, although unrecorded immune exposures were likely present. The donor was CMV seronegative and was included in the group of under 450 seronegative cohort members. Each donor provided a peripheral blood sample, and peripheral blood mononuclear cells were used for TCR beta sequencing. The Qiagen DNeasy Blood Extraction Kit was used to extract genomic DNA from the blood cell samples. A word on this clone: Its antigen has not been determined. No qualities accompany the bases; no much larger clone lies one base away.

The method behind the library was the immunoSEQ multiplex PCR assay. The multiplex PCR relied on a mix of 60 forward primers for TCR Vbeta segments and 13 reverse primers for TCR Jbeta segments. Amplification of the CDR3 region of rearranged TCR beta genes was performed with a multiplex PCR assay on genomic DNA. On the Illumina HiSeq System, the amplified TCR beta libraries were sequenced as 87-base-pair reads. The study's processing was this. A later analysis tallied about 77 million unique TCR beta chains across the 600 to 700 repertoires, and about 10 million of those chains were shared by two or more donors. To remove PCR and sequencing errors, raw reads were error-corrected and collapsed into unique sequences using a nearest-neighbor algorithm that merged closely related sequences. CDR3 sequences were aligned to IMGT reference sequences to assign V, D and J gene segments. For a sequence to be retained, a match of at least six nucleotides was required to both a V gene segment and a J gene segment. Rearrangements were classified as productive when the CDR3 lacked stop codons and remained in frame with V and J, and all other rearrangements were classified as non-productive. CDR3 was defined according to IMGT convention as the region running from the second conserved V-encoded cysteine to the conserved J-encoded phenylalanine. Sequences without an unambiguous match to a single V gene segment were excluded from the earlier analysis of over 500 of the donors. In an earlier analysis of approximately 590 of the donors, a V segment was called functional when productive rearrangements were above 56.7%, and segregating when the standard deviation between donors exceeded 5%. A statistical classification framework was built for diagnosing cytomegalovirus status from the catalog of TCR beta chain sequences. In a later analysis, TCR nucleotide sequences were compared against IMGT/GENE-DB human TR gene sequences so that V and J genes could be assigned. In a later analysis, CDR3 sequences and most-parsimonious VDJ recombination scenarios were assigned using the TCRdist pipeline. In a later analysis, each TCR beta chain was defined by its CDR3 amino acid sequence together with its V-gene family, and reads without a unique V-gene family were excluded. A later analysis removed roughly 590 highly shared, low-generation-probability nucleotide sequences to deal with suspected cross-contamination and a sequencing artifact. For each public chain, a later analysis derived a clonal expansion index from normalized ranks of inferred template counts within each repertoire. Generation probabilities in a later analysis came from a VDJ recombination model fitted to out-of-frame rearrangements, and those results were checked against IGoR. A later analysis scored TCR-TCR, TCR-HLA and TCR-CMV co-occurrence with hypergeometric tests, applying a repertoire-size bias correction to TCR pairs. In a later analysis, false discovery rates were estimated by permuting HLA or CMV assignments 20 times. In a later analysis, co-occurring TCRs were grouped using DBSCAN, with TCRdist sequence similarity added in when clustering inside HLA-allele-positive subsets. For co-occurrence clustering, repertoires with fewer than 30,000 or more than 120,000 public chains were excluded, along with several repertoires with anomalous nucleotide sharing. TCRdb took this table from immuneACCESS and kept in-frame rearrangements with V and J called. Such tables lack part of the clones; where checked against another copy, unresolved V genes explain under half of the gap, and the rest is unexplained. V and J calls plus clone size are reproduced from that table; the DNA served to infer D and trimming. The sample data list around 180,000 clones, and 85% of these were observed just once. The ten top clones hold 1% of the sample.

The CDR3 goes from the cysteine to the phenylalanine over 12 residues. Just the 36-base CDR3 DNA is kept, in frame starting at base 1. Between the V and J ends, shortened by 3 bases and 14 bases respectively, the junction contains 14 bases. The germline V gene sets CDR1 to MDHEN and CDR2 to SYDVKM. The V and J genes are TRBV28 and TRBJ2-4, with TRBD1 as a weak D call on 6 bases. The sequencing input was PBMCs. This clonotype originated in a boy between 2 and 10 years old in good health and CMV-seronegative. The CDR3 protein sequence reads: CASSFNRARKYF. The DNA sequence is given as TGTGCCAGCAGTTTCAACAGGGCGAGAAAGTACTTC.